Below, one T cell receptor (beta chain) is given with its context. The data were taken from a study of cytomegalovirus exposure and HLA in healthy donors. V was pared by 6 bases and J by 7 bases, with 13 bases between. CDR1 and CDR2 from the germline V gene are LNHDA and SQIVND (reference sequence). This CDR3 contains 14 residues. The PCR used 60 Vbeta and 13 Jbeta primers. As originally analysed: In a later analysis, of around 80 million unique beta chains, roughly 11 million appeared in at least two donors. Only in-frame clones appear in the TCRdb table, and some are missing; sequencing was by immunoSEQ multiplex PCR. Clone size and V and J calls were adopted from that table, with D and trimming inferred from the DNA. The repertoire includes around 160,000 clones, roughly 85% of them detected once, and roughly 9.3% sits in the top ten.

The chain links TRBV19 to TRBJ1-6; TRBD1 is a possible D gene (5 bases). Sequencing input: PBMCs. This TCR derives from a man aged 18 to 29 in good health and CMV-seropositive. CDR3 coding DNA: TGTGCCAGTAGGCGGGGGGGAGGAAATTCACCCCTCCACTTT. Amino acids: CASRRGGGNSPLHF.